These T cell receptor beta chains were read from a single sample in a study of blood T cell repertoires in COVID-19. The method was immunoSEQ multiplex PCR; TCRdb's version includes in-frame clones alone and lacks a portion of them. The table has fewer than 250,000 clones, about 80% seen once. The sample consisted of PBMCs or T cells enriched from blood (not recorded which). These receptors originate from a woman in her 50s who had been exposed to COVID-19. Both conserved end residues are part of each CDR3. D genes are given only for firm matches. The listing skips clone size in some rows; elsewhere it reads once, few, many or a size class.

>TRBV27|-|-|TRBJ1-5
TGTGCCAGCAGTTCTCAGGGGCATGATCAGCCCCAGCATTTT
CASSSQGHDQPQHF
>TRBV18|-|-|TRBJ2-7
TGTGCCAGCTCACCAGGCGGGATCGAGCAGTACTTC
CASSPGGIEQYF
>TRBV5-6|-|TRBD1|TRBJ1-1
TGTGCCAGCATGAGGACAGGCTTCCTTATGAACACTGAAGCTTTCTTT
CASMRTGFLMNTEAFF
>TRBV7-2|once|TRBD1|TRBJ1-2
TGTGCCAGCAGCTCGAATCGCGGGGGGTCGACAGGGGGCACTGGCTACACCTTC
CASSSNRGGSTGGTGYTF
>TRBV4-2|-|-|TRBJ1-2
TGTGCCAGCAGCCAAACAACAGGGAACTATGGCTACACCTTC
CASSQTTGNYGYTF
>TRBV2|-|TRBD1|TRBJ1-5
TGTGCCAGCAGCCCGAGGGGGCAGGGGATAAATCAGCCCCAGCATTTT
CASSPRGQGINQPQHF
>TRBV24-1|-|-|TRBJ1-2
TGTGCCACCAGTGATTTGAGTCAGGGCTATGGCTACACCTTC
CATSDLSQGYGYTF
>TRBV5-1|-|-|TRBJ1-3
TGCGCCAGCAGCTTGGGCGCCATTGTCCCGTTGAGCTCTGGAAACACCATATATTTT
CASSLGAIVPLSSGNTIYF
>TRBV7-2|-|TRBD2|TRBJ2-2
TGTGCCAGCAGCACTAGACTAGCAGGGGAGCTGTTTTTT
CASSTRLAGELFF
>TRBV5-1|-|TRBD1|TRBJ1-1
TGCGCCAGCAGCTACTACAGGGGGATGAACACTGAAGCTTTCTTT
CASSYYRGMNTEAFF
>TRBV7-2|-|TRBD2|TRBJ2-3
TGTGCCAGCAGCTTAGAAGGGGGACTAGCGGGGGCAGATACGCAGTATTTT
CASSLEGGLAGADTQYF
>TRBV5-4|-|-|TRBJ1-4
TGTGCCAGCAGCTTGGGACGGGGGAGTGAAAAACTGTTTTTT
CASSLGRGSEKLFF
>TRBV29-1|-|-|TRBJ1-3
TGCAGCGTTGTCCAGGGGAGCTCTGGAAACACCATATATTTT
CSVVQGSSGNTIYF
>TRBV10-2|-|TRBD2|TRBJ2-4
TGCGCCAGCAGTGAGTCGTCTAGCGGGGGAACCAAAAACATTCAGTACTTC
CASSESSSGGTKNIQYF
>TRBV12-3/TRBV12-4|-|-|TRBJ1-1
TGTGCCAGCAGTTGGGCCCTTGAAGCTTTCTTT
CASSWALEAFF
>TRBV10-1|-|TRBD2|TRBJ2-1
TGCGCCAGCAGTCTGGGTAGCGGGGGGGCCGGGGAGCAGTTCTTC
CASSLGSGGAGEQFF
>TRBV5-4|-|TRBD1|TRBJ1-6
TGTGCCAGCAGCTTTGGGACAGGGGCAAATTCACCCCTCCACTTT
CASSFGTGANSPLHF
>TRBV4-2|-|TRBD2|TRBJ2-1
TGTGCCAGCAGCCCCTCGGGGGGGCCTAACAATGAGCAGTTCTTC
CASSPSGGPNNEQFF
>TRBV12-3/TRBV12-4|-|-|TRBJ1-6
TGTGCCAGCAGTCGGAGGACTAATTCACCCCTCCACTTT
CASSRRTNSPLHF
>TRBV19|-|TRBD1|TRBJ1-5
TGTGCCAGTAGCTTTGGGACAGGGGGCAATCAGCCCCAGCATTTT
CASSFGTGGNQPQHF
>TRBV24-1|once|-|TRBJ2-1
TGTGCCACCAGTTGGGCCGGCTCCTCAGTCAATGAGCAGTTCTTC
CATSWAGSSVNEQFF
>TRBV19|few|TRBD2|TRBJ2-1
TGTGCCAGTACTCCGGGACTAGCGGGGTGGGAGCAGTTCTTC
CASTPGLAGWEQFF
>TRBV3-1/TRBV3-2|-|-|TRBJ2-7
TGTGCCAGCAGTTACCGGGTTAGCTCCTACGAGCAGTACTTC
CASSYRVSSYEQYF
>TRBV5-1|-|-|TRBJ2-7
TGCGCCAGCAGCCCGTCACTCCCATCCTACGAGCAGTACTTC
CASSPSLPSYEQYF
>TRBV3-1/TRBV3-2|few|-|TRBJ1-1
TGTGCCAGCTCCGGGGGGGGAGGAACTGAAGCTTTCTTT
CASSGGGGTEAFF
>TRBV2|few|TRBD1|TRBJ1-2
TGTGCCAGCAGTGACTCCGGGACAGGCTATGGCTACACCTTC
CASSDSGTGYGYTF
>TRBV9|-|TRBD1|TRBJ1-5
TGTGCCAGCAGCCCCGGGACAGGCCCCAATCAGCCCCAGCATTTT
CASSPGTGPNQPQHF
>TRBV6-5|-|-|TRBJ2-1
TGTGCCAGCAGTTACGGACAGCCAAGAGGGAATGAGCAGTTCTTC
CASSYGQPRGNEQFF
>TRBV5-5|-|-|TRBJ1-2
TGTGCCAGCAGCTCAGGGGCGGAGTCTAACTATGGCTACACCTTC
CASSSGAESNYGYTF
>TRBV7-3|many|TRBD2|TRBJ2-3
TGTGCCAGCAGCCCCACCCCCTACCGAGGACTAGGGAGCACAGATACGCAGTATTTT
CASSPTPYRGLGSTDTQYF
>TRBV10-3|-|TRBD1|TRBJ2-7
TGTGCCATCAGTGGAACAGGGGGCTACGAGCAGTACTTC
CAISGTGGYEQYF
>TRBV11-2|-|TRBD1|TRBJ2-7
TGTGCCAGCAGCGGGACAGGGTCCCACGAGCAGTACTTC
CASSGTGSHEQYF
>TRBV5-1|-|-|TRBJ1-3
TGCGCCAGCAGTTACGGACAGTTTTCTGGAAACACCATATATTTT
CASSYGQFSGNTIYF
>TRBV12-5|-|TRBD1|TRBJ2-2
TGTGCTAGTGGTTTGGTTGGGACAGTGAACACCGGGGAGCTGTTTTTT
CASGLVGTVNTGELFF
>TRBV18|-|TRBD1|TRBJ2-7
TGTGCCAGCTCACCCCGACAGGGGTTCGACTACGAGCAGTACTTC
CASSPRQGFDYEQYF
>TRBV29-1|-|-|TRBJ1-3
TGCAGCGTTCCAACCCAGGACTCTGGAAACACCATATATTTT
CSVPTQDSGNTIYF
>TRBV5-4|-|TRBD2|TRBJ2-5
TGTGCCAGCAGCTTGGCGGGGGGGCTCCAAGAGACCCAGTACTTC
CASSLAGGLQETQYF
>TRBV19|once|-|TRBJ2-6
TGTGCCAGTAGTCCTGGACAGCCCTCTGGGGCCAACGTCCTGACTTTC
CASSPGQPSGANVLTF
>TRBV9|-|-|TRBJ2-1
TGTGCCAGCAGCGTACGCAGGGGAAACTACAATGAGCAGTTCTTC
CASSVRRGNYNEQFF
>TRBV30|-|TRBD1|TRBJ2-7
TGTGCCTGGAGTGTAGGGACAGGGGGCATTTACGAGCAGTACTTC
CAWSVGTGGIYEQYF
>TRBV10-3|few|TRBD1|TRBJ1-3
TGTGCCACGGCAACCGGGACAGGGACCTCTGGAAACACCATATATTTT
CATATGTGTSGNTIYF
>TRBV19|-|TRBD1|TRBJ1-5
TGTGCCAGTAGTGTCGGACAGGCTCAGCCCCAGCATTTT
CASSVGQAQPQHF
>TRBV19|-|TRBD1|TRBJ2-3
TGTGCCAGTAGTATAACGACAGGGTTCACAGATACGCAGTATTTT
CASSITTGFTDTQYF
>TRBV30|-|-|TRBJ1-3
TGTGCCTGGAGCCGGACGGCGGGTGGAAACACCATATATTTT
CAWSRTAGGNTIYF
>TRBV7-9|-|-|TRBJ2-2
TGTGCCAGCAGCTTAGCGAGGGCCGGGGAGCTGTTTTTT
CASSLARAGELFF
>TRBV18|-|-|TRBJ1-4
TGTGCCAGCTCACGAAGCCTTTTAAATGAAAAACTGTTTTTT
CASSRSLLNEKLFF
>TRBV9|-|TRBD1|TRBJ1-1
TGTGCCAGCAGCACTGGACAGGGAAACACTGAAGCTTTCTTT
CASSTGQGNTEAFF
>TRBV5-5|-|-|TRBJ1-3
TGTGCCAGCAGCTTATGGGTCTCCGGGGCTGGAAACACCATATATTTT
CASSLWVSGAGNTIYF
>TRBV9|-|TRBD1|TRBJ2-2
TGTGCCAGCAGCGTTACCGGGACAGGGGCCGGGGAGCTGTTTTTT
CASSVTGTGAGELFF
>TRBV27|-|TRBD1|TRBJ2-7
TGTGCCAGCAGTTCGCCCCGGACAGGCCTCTCCTACGAGCAGTACTTC
CASSSPRTGLSYEQYF
>TRBV2|-|TRBD1|TRBJ1-1
TGTGCCAGCAGTTCACGAGACAGGGGACGATTCGAAGCTTTCTTT
CASSSRDRGRFEAFF
>TRBV5-1|-|-|TRBJ2-5
TGCGCCAGCAGCTTGGCCCAGACTGGGGAGACCCAGTACTTC
CASSLAQTGETQYF
>TRBV15|-|-|TRBJ1-1
TGTGCCACCAGCAGATGGACCGGGAGGGAAGCTTTCTTT
CATSRWTGREAFF
>TRBV9|-|TRBD1|TRBJ1-1
TGTGCCAGCAGCGTAGACGGACAGGCGAACACTGAAGCTTTCTTT
CASSVDGQANTEAFF